This entry features one T cell receptor beta chain sequence. This clonotype was counted at least ten times. Its antigen is still unknown. Per-nucleotide qualities are absent, and no much larger clonotype sits a single base away. CDR1 and CDR2 are read off the germline V gene (reference sequence) as DFQATT and SNEGSKA. The CDR3 has 14 amino acids, counting the end cysteine and phenylalanine. Kept here is only the CDR3 DNA, which spans 42 bases and is read in frame from base 1. The V end gives up 1 base and the J end 2 bases, leaving 2 bases in the junction not matched to a gene. These data belong to a study of CD8 T cells in ankylosing spondylitis (dated by TCRdb to the late 2010s). Concerning the study at large: To find TCR variants linked to disease, the study profiled T cell receptor beta repertoires in ankylosing spondylitis patients and healthy donors. In total, the full study cohort was made up of some 110 healthy donors and 25 or so ankylosing spondylitis patients. Peripheral blood samples were taken, and synovial fluid was additionally collected from ankylosing spondylitis patients.

The paper's findings and limits, for the study overall: The disease-linked clones were reported to be significantly enriched in matched synovial fluid samples from ankylosing spondylitis patients. Some motif variants were previously reported in synovial fluid and blood of reactive arthritis patients, suggesting common disease-initiation mechanisms. A TCR beta motif made up of several highly homologous amino acid variants appeared to be characteristic of blood from ankylosing spondylitis patients. A CD8+ phenotype was shown by the disease-linked clones, which were found at relatively low frequencies in peripheral blood.

Sequencing instrument: Illumina HiSeq 2500. TCR beta libraries were prepared by quantitative 5'-RACE with molecular barcodes. The original pipeline was this. A new computational method based on a probabilistic model of VDJ rearrangement was used to identify disease-linked TCR variants. Using fastp at Q25 and MiXCR, TCRdb reprocessed the public reads and kept productive beta chains. Merged by CDR3 protein, the rows form single entries marked with the most common genes and DNA. TCRdb, rather than the study authors, made the V and J calls. The table for this sample lists 200,000 or so distinct CDR3 sequences; about 20% of them were counted only once. The ten most abundant clones make up 4.3% of the sample.

The sample was blood, either unsorted or a sorted T cell fraction (not recorded which). The chain couples TRBV20-1 to TRBJ2-1; 7 central nucleotides agree with TRBD2. This receptor was obtained from a male donor aged 10-35 years with ankylosing spondylitis or in good health (not recorded which). Donor details come from another sample of the same person, matched by shared clones. The CDR3 reads as follows: CSARGGRAYNEQFF. At the DNA level, the sequence is TGCAGTGCTAGAGGGGGGAGGGCCTACAATGAGCAGTTCTTC.